Listed below are T cell receptor beta chains from one sample, sequenced in a study of response to subunit inactivated influenza vaccine. MiXCR, applied by TCRdb to the RT-PCR reads, yields one record per CDR3 protein. The sample lists some 600,000 distinct CDR3 sequences, 14% occurring once. The material sequenced was PBMCs from blood, taken around two weeks before vaccination. These receptors all stem from a man aged 50-59 years who received an inactivated influenza vaccine. Each CDR3 is given with its conserved first and last residue. Each record gives: D gene, J gene, V gene, clone size, CDR3 DNA, CDR3 protein. A D gene is named only where the DNA matches it firmly. A row's size may be missing; if present it is once, few, many or a size class.

TRBD2 | TRBJ2-7 | TRBV3-1 | few | TGTGCCAGCAGCCTAAGCGGGAGGGCCCGGGAGCAGTACTTC | CASSLSGRAREQYF
. | TRBJ1-2 | TRBV6-2/TRBV6-3 | many | TGTGCCAGCAGTTACTACGAGATACGCTACACCTTC | CASSYYEIRYTF
. | TRBJ1-2 | TRBV7-2 | few | TGTGCCAGCAGCTTAGGAGGGCTGGCTGGCTACACCTTC | CASSLGGLAGYTF
TRBD2 | TRBJ2-5 | TRBV7-8 | . | TGTGCCAGCAGCTTGCGAGGACTAGCCCAAGAGACCCAGTACTTC | CASSLRGLAQETQYF
TRBD1 | TRBJ2-3 | TRBV7-9 | few | TGTGCCAGCAGCTTAGTGTCGGGACAGGGGGCGGACACGCAGTATTTT | CASSLVSGQGADTQYF
TRBD2 | TRBJ2-7 | TRBV12-3/TRBV12-4 | . | TGTGCCAGCAGCTACGGGAGGACCGCCGGCTACGAGCAGTACTTC | CASSYGRTAGYEQYF
. | TRBJ1-5 | TRBV12-3/TRBV12-4 | . | TGTGCCAGCAGTTTTGACGGCCATAGCAATCAGCCCCAGCATTTT | CASSFDGHSNQPQHF
. | TRBJ2-1 | TRBV14 | . | TGTGCCAGCAGCGGAGGGGGGAGCTCCTACAATGAGCAGTTCTTC | CASSGGGSSYNEQFF
. | TRBJ2-5 | TRBV10-3 | . | TGTGCCATCAGTGAACCCGGTCAAGAGACCCAGTACTTC | CAISEPGQETQYF
. | TRBJ2-5 | TRBV5-1 | . | TGCGCCAGCAGCTTGGATTCCGCATCGGGGACCCAGTACTTC | CASSLDSASGTQYF
TRBD1 | TRBJ2-7 | TRBV4-2 | few | TGTGCCAGCAGCCAAGACGTGGGACAGGGTTATGGCGAGCAGTACTTC | CASSQDVGQGYGEQYF
. | TRBJ2-5 | TRBV20-1 | few | TGCAGTGCCCTGGGCGGAGAAGAGACCCAGTACTTC | CSALGGEETQYF
TRBD2 | TRBJ2-2 | TRBV20-1 | many | TGCGCTTGGGGCGGGAGGGCCCTTGACACCGGGGAGCTGTTTTTT | CAWGGRALDTGELFF
TRBD2 | TRBJ2-2 | TRBV4-3 | . | TGCGCCAGCAGCCAAGATCTGAGTAGCGGGAATCGGGAGCTGTTTTTT | CASSQDLSSGNRELFF
TRBD2 | TRBJ2-1 | TRBV20-1 | many | TGCAGTGCTAGAGGACTAGCTTCAAGCTCCTACAATGAGCAGTTCTTC | CSARGLASSSYNEQFF
. | TRBJ2-2 | TRBV9 | . | TGTGCCAGCAGCATCCTCAGTGAAACCGGGGAGCTGTTTTTT | CASSILSETGELFF
TRBD2 | TRBJ2-2 | TRBV7-6 | few | TGTGCCAGCAGCTTACCCCTACTAGCGGGGGCGCCTCCGAACACCGGGGAGCTGTTTTTT | CASSLPLLAGAPPNTGELFF
. | TRBJ1-1 | TRBV20-1 | . | TGCAGTGCTCCCCTAGTAACTGAAGCTTTCTTT | CSAPLVTEAFF
. | TRBJ2-4 | TRBV4-2 | few | TGTGCCAGCAGCGCCGCGGGACAGAAAAACATTCAGTACTTC | CASSAAGQKNIQYF
TRBD1 | TRBJ2-7 | TRBV10-3 | many | TGTGCAGTAGGGACAGGGACAAGCTACGAGCAGTACTTC | CAVGTGTSYEQYF
TRBD2 | TRBJ2-5 | TRBV20-1 | few | TGCAGTGCTAGAATTCTACCGGGACTAGCGGGAATACAAGAGACCCAGTACTTC | CSARILPGLAGIQETQYF
. | TRBJ2-5 | TRBV7-9 | . | TGTGCCAGCAGCCCGTTCGGACAGCCACAAGAGACCCAGTACTTC | CASSPFGQPQETQYF